This section outlines one T cell receptor beta chain sequence together with its context. Its antigen is unidentified. This specimen belongs to a study of shared clonotypes between healthy human individuals. The assay ran at deep level. For sorted subsets, 150 to 200 ng DNA per replicate equaled about 31,000 T cell genomes. The data were produced by immunoSEQ multiplex PCR, yet TCRdb's version contains in-frame clones alone and is incomplete. The sample lists under 1,100,000 clones, about 70% occurring once. The study's findings and limits: Generally, naive subsets (rather than memory subsets) showed larger estimated richness. How much donors shared clonotypes was expected to be affected by sequencing depth.

V shed 0 bases, J shed 1 base, and the junction held 1 base outside the gene matches. CDR1 is LGHNA and CDR2 is YSLEER in the germline V gene. The CDR3 extends over 15 amino acids. This clonotype was sampled from a man aged 18 to 29 in good health. J is TRBJ1-1 and V is TRBV4-3, with TRBD1 identical over 8 bases. Material for sequencing was memory CD4+ T cells sorted from blood. Subset defined: CD45RA-negative fraction. The CDR3 spells CASSQDGQGNTEAFF. The DNA for the CDR3 is TGCGCCAGCAGCCAAGACGGACAGGGGAACACTGAAGCTTTCTTT.